These T cell receptor beta chains were read from a single sample in a study of T cells after yellow fever vaccination. Via MiXCR, TCRdb re-called the 5' RACE reads, giving one row per CDR3 protein. Here the sample spans approximately 260,000 distinct CDR3 sequences, roughly 5.6% being singletons. The specimen was CD4+ T cells sorted from PBMCs, collected on the day of the yellow fever booster vaccination. The receptors derive from a man younger than 35 who received the YFV17D yellow fever vaccine. The CDR3 runs from the conserved cysteine through the conserved F or W. Each record gives: CDR3 DNA, CDR3 protein, D gene, J gene, CDR3 length, clone size, V gene. A D gene is named only where the DNA matches it firmly. Clone sizes are given selectively: once, few, many, or a class where the clone is expanded.

CDR3 DNA: TGTGCCAGCTCACCACCCCCCCAAAGAGAGACCCAGTACTTC; CDR3 protein: CASSPPPQRETQYF; D gene: -; J gene: TRBJ2-5; CDR3 length: 14; clone size: few; V gene: TRBV18
CDR3 DNA: TGCAGTGCGCTAGCGGGGGCCAACACCGGGGAGCTGTTTTTT; CDR3 protein: CSALAGANTGELFF; D gene: TRBD2; J gene: TRBJ2-2; CDR3 length: 14; clone size: -; V gene: TRBV20-1
CDR3 DNA: TGCGCCAGCAGCCAGTTTCCTGCCCGGGACAGGAATTCACCCCTCCACTTT; CDR3 protein: CASSQFPARDRNSPLHF; D gene: TRBD1; J gene: TRBJ1-6; CDR3 length: 17; clone size: many; V gene: TRBV4-1
CDR3 DNA: TGCGCCAGCAGCCCGGGGGGCGGTACTGAAGCTTTCTTT; CDR3 protein: CASSPGGGTEAFF; D gene: -; J gene: TRBJ1-1; CDR3 length: 13; clone size: many; V gene: TRBV5-1
CDR3 DNA: TGCGCCAGCAGCTTACTAGCGGGGGGCCTCACAGATACGCAGTATTTT; CDR3 protein: CASSLLAGGLTDTQYF; D gene: TRBD2; J gene: TRBJ2-3; CDR3 length: 16; clone size: few; V gene: TRBV5-1
CDR3 DNA: TGCAGTGCTAGGGACCGGCGGGGGAGCCAAGAGACCCAGTACTTC; CDR3 protein: CSARDRRGSQETQYF; D gene: TRBD2; J gene: TRBJ2-5; CDR3 length: 15; clone size: many; V gene: TRBV20-1
CDR3 DNA: TGCAGTGCTAGATCGGACAGCAACACTGAAGCTTTCTTT; CDR3 protein: CSARSDSNTEAFF; D gene: -; J gene: TRBJ1-1; CDR3 length: 13; clone size: few; V gene: TRBV20-1
CDR3 DNA: TGTGCCAGCGGACGCCTGGATGGAGAAAAACTGTTTTTT; CDR3 protein: CASGRLDGEKLFF; D gene: -; J gene: TRBJ1-4; CDR3 length: 13; clone size: -; V gene: TRBV6-2/TRBV6-3
CDR3 DNA: TGTGCCAGCAGCCTCCCCAGGGGATACAATGAGCAGTTCTTC; CDR3 protein: CASSLPRGYNEQFF; D gene: -; J gene: TRBJ2-1; CDR3 length: 14; clone size: -; V gene: TRBV7-9
CDR3 DNA: TGCGCCAGCAGCTTGGCTGAAGAATGGGGCACCGGGGAGCTGTTTTTT; CDR3 protein: CASSLAEEWGTGELFF; D gene: -; J gene: TRBJ2-2; CDR3 length: 16; clone size: many; V gene: TRBV5-1
CDR3 DNA: TGTGCCAGCAGCCAAGACGCTCAAAACATTCAGTACTTC; CDR3 protein: CASSQDAQNIQYF; D gene: -; J gene: TRBJ2-4; CDR3 length: 13; clone size: few; V gene: TRBV14
CDR3 DNA: TGTGCCACCGAGGGGGATTCCGGGGAGCTGTTTTTT; CDR3 protein: CATEGDSGELFF; D gene: -; J gene: TRBJ2-2; CDR3 length: 12; clone size: many; V gene: TRBV24-1
CDR3 DNA: TGCAGTGCTCCAAAGTCAGGGCGAGGAGGTGAGCAGTTCTTC; CDR3 protein: CSAPKSGRGGEQFF; D gene: -; J gene: TRBJ2-1; CDR3 length: 14; clone size: many; V gene: TRBV20-1
CDR3 DNA: TGTGCCAGCAGCTTGAGGACAGGGGGTGAAAAACTGTTTTTT; CDR3 protein: CASSLRTGGEKLFF; D gene: TRBD1; J gene: TRBJ1-4; CDR3 length: 14; clone size: -; V gene: TRBV11-2
CDR3 DNA: TGCGCCAGCAGCCAAGAGTCCTCGGGGGGGCCTGGGACCCAGTACTTC; CDR3 protein: CASSQESSGGPGTQYF; D gene: TRBD2; J gene: TRBJ2-5; CDR3 length: 16; clone size: -; V gene: TRBV4-1
CDR3 DNA: TGTGCCAGCCGAGGGCGGCCCCGGGAGACCCAGTACTTC; CDR3 protein: CASRGRPRETQYF; D gene: -; J gene: TRBJ2-5; CDR3 length: 13; clone size: many; V gene: TRBV7-2
CDR3 DNA: TGTGCCAGCAGTTACCGAGGGGGGGCAGGGTCACCCCTCCACTTT; CDR3 protein: CASSYRGGAGSPLHF; D gene: -; J gene: TRBJ1-6; CDR3 length: 15; clone size: -; V gene: TRBV6-5
CDR3 DNA: TGTGCCAGCAGTTTAGACCGGACTACTAATGAAAAACTGTTTTTT; CDR3 protein: CASSLDRTTNEKLFF; D gene: -; J gene: TRBJ1-4; CDR3 length: 15; clone size: -; V gene: TRBV12-3/TRBV12-4
CDR3 DNA: TGCGCCAGCAGCTCTACTCTGGGGGGGGAGACCCAGTACTTC; CDR3 protein: CASSSTLGGETQYF; D gene: TRBD2; J gene: TRBJ2-5; CDR3 length: 14; clone size: few; V gene: TRBV5-1
CDR3 DNA: TGTGCCAGCAGCAACGACCTTAACACTGAAGCTTTCTTT; CDR3 protein: CASSNDLNTEAFF; D gene: -; J gene: TRBJ1-1; CDR3 length: 13; clone size: -; V gene: TRBV5-8
CDR3 DNA: TGCAGTGCCGCGATTGCCGCTAGCACAGATACGCAGTATTTT; CDR3 protein: CSAAIAASTDTQYF; D gene: -; J gene: TRBJ2-3; CDR3 length: 14; clone size: many; V gene: TRBV20-1
CDR3 DNA: TGTGCCAGCAGTGAACGACAGGGATTCTCTGGAAACACCATATATTTT; CDR3 protein: CASSERQGFSGNTIYF; D gene: TRBD1; J gene: TRBJ1-3; CDR3 length: 16; clone size: many; V gene: TRBV27
CDR3 DNA: TGTGCCAGCTCACCACCGGTATTAGGACAGGGAGCAGATACGCAGTATTTT; CDR3 protein: CASSPPVLGQGADTQYF; D gene: TRBD1; J gene: TRBJ2-3; CDR3 length: 17; clone size: few; V gene: TRBV18
CDR3 DNA: TGCGCCAGCAGTGACAGGGGGGATGGCTACACCTTC; CDR3 protein: CASSDRGDGYTF; D gene: TRBD1; J gene: TRBJ1-2; CDR3 length: 12; clone size: few; V gene: TRBV10-2
CDR3 DNA: TGCAGTGCTAGAGATCGACGAACAGGGAGCACAGATACGCAGTATTTT; CDR3 protein: CSARDRRTGSTDTQYF; D gene: -; J gene: TRBJ2-3; CDR3 length: 16; clone size: -; V gene: TRBV20-1
CDR3 DNA: TGTGCCAGCAGCCCCACGGGGGGAGCATGGGACACTGAAGCTTTCTTT; CDR3 protein: CASSPTGGAWDTEAFF; D gene: -; J gene: TRBJ1-1; CDR3 length: 16; clone size: -; V gene: TRBV9
CDR3 DNA: TGTGCCACCAGTGAGGGGACAGAGACCCAGTACTTC; CDR3 protein: CATSEGTETQYF; D gene: -; J gene: TRBJ2-5; CDR3 length: 12; clone size: many; V gene: TRBV24-1
CDR3 DNA: TGTGCCAGCAGCTTAGTTCCGCTTACGGGGAGTGGGAATGAAAAACTGTTTTTT; CDR3 protein: CASSLVPLTGSGNEKLFF; D gene: -; J gene: TRBJ1-4; CDR3 length: 18; clone size: -; V gene: TRBV7-6
CDR3 DNA: TGCGCCAGCAGCCAAGATAGGGGGACAGGAGTTCAAGAGACCCAGTACTTC; CDR3 protein: CASSQDRGTGVQETQYF; D gene: TRBD1; J gene: TRBJ2-5; CDR3 length: 17; clone size: -; V gene: TRBV4-1
CDR3 DNA: TGCAGCGTCCGAAAGACGGCTAACACTGAAGCTTTCTTT; CDR3 protein: CSVRKTANTEAFF; D gene: -; J gene: TRBJ1-1; CDR3 length: 13; clone size: many; V gene: TRBV29-1
CDR3 DNA: TGTGCCAGCAGCCGCGGGGGTCAGCAGTTCTTC; CDR3 protein: CASSRGGQQFF; D gene: TRBD2; J gene: TRBJ2-1; CDR3 length: 11; clone size: few; V gene: TRBV3-1
CDR3 DNA: TGTGCCAGCAGTTACGGGGGAACCGGAAACACCATATATTTT; CDR3 protein: CASSYGGTGNTIYF; D gene: -; J gene: TRBJ1-3; CDR3 length: 14; clone size: few; V gene: TRBV27
CDR3 DNA: TGTGCCAGCAGCTTAAATTGGGGGGAGGTCACAGACAATGAGCAGTTCTTC; CDR3 protein: CASSLNWGEVTDNEQFF; D gene: -; J gene: TRBJ2-1; CDR3 length: 17; clone size: -; V gene: TRBV7-3
CDR3 DNA: TGTGCCAGCAGCTTAGGCGGCAGAACTAACTATGGCTACACCTTC; CDR3 protein: CASSLGGRTNYGYTF; D gene: -; J gene: TRBJ1-2; CDR3 length: 15; clone size: many; V gene: TRBV7-2
CDR3 DNA: TGTGCCAGCGCGGAGGGTAGGGAACCCACAGATACGCAGTATTTT; CDR3 protein: CASAEGREPTDTQYF; D gene: -; J gene: TRBJ2-3; CDR3 length: 15; clone size: few; V gene: TRBV7-3
CDR3 DNA: TGCAGTGCGAGAAGAGCCGGGGACCAAGAGACCCAGTACTTC; CDR3 protein: CSARRAGDQETQYF; D gene: -; J gene: TRBJ2-5; CDR3 length: 14; clone size: many; V gene: TRBV20-1
CDR3 DNA: TGTGCCAGCAGCTTGAGTGCGAGAGAAGAGACCCAGTACTTC; CDR3 protein: CASSLSAREETQYF; D gene: -; J gene: TRBJ2-5; CDR3 length: 14; clone size: many; V gene: TRBV7-2
CDR3 DNA: TGCAGTGCTAGAGCGGAGTCGCGGGGCACCGGGGAGCTGTTTTTT; CDR3 protein: CSARAESRGTGELFF; D gene: -; J gene: TRBJ2-2; CDR3 length: 15; clone size: few; V gene: TRBV20-1
CDR3 DNA: TGTGCCAGCAGTCCCAGGGGCAGACGGAACCAAGAGACCCAGTACTTC; CDR3 protein: CASSPRGRRNQETQYF; D gene: -; J gene: TRBJ2-5; CDR3 length: 16; clone size: -; V gene: TRBV12-3/TRBV12-4
CDR3 DNA: TGTGCCAGCAGCTCCCAAGCCATGACGGATACCTACAATGAGCAGTTCTTC; CDR3 protein: CASSSQAMTDTYNEQFF; D gene: -; J gene: TRBJ2-1; CDR3 length: 17; clone size: many; V gene: TRBV7-2
CDR3 DNA: TGTGCCAGCAGTCCGTCGAGGGGGATTAAAGAGACCCAGTACTTC; CDR3 protein: CASSPSRGIKETQYF; D gene: -; J gene: TRBJ2-5; CDR3 length: 15; clone size: few; V gene: TRBV12-3/TRBV12-4
CDR3 DNA: TGTGCCAGCACCCAACAGGGGAATAGGGGCTACACCTTC; CDR3 protein: CASTQQGNRGYTF; D gene: TRBD1; J gene: TRBJ1-2; CDR3 length: 13; clone size: -; V gene: TRBV28
CDR3 DNA: TGTGCCAGCGCCGCACAGGGGGCATATGGCTACACCTTC; CDR3 protein: CASAAQGAYGYTF; D gene: TRBD1; J gene: TRBJ1-2; CDR3 length: 13; clone size: many; V gene: TRBV12-3/TRBV12-4
CDR3 DNA: TGCAGTGCTAGCCCGACAGCAACTAATGAAAAACTGTTTTTT; CDR3 protein: CSASPTATNEKLFF; D gene: -; J gene: TRBJ1-4; CDR3 length: 14; clone size: -; V gene: TRBV20-1
CDR3 DNA: TGTGCCAGCAACCCGAGCTATAATTCACCCCTCCACTTT; CDR3 protein: CASNPSYNSPLHF; D gene: -; J gene: TRBJ1-6; CDR3 length: 13; clone size: many; V gene: TRBV12-3/TRBV12-4
CDR3 DNA: TGTGCCAGCAGCGTAGGGGGACAGAATAATGGGGAGACCCAGTACTTC; CDR3 protein: CASSVGGQNNGETQYF; D gene: TRBD1; J gene: TRBJ2-5; CDR3 length: 16; clone size: many; V gene: TRBV9
CDR3 DNA: TGTGCCAGCAGCCCCGACAGTGCCTTAACTGAAGCTTTCTTT; CDR3 protein: CASSPDSALTEAFF; D gene: -; J gene: TRBJ1-1; CDR3 length: 14; clone size: few; V gene: TRBV7-8
CDR3 DNA: TGTGCCATCAGTCTTACAGCCAACGGTGAAGCTTTCTTT; CDR3 protein: CAISLTANGEAFF; D gene: -; J gene: TRBJ1-1; CDR3 length: 13; clone size: few; V gene: TRBV10-3
CDR3 DNA: TGTGCCAGCAGTTACGTGACCCCGGGATCACCCCTCCACTTT; CDR3 protein: CASSYVTPGSPLHF; D gene: -; J gene: TRBJ1-6; CDR3 length: 14; clone size: few; V gene: TRBV6-2/TRBV6-3
CDR3 DNA: TGTGCCAGCAGCTTGGACTCTGGAGATACGCAGTATTTT; CDR3 protein: CASSLDSGDTQYF; D gene: -; J gene: TRBJ2-3; CDR3 length: 13; clone size: few; V gene: TRBV7-3
CDR3 DNA: TGTGCCAGCAGCTTAGTCAGGGTTGCTGAAGCTTTCTTT; CDR3 protein: CASSLVRVAEAFF; D gene: -; J gene: TRBJ1-1; CDR3 length: 13; clone size: -; V gene: TRBV7-9
CDR3 DNA: TGTGCCAGCAGAGACGGATCCGTCGAGACCCAGTACTTC; CDR3 protein: CASRDGSVETQYF; D gene: -; J gene: TRBJ2-5; CDR3 length: 13; clone size: -; V gene: TRBV6-2/TRBV6-3
CDR3 DNA: TGTGCCAGCAGCCAAGGATGGCTAGCGGCACAAGAGACCCAGTACTTC; CDR3 protein: CASSQGWLAAQETQYF; D gene: TRBD2; J gene: TRBJ2-5; CDR3 length: 16; clone size: once; V gene: TRBV3-1
CDR3 DNA: TGTGCCAGTAGTGGCCCCTCTTGGGAAGGGCTTTATAATTCACCCCTCCACTTT; CDR3 protein: CASSGPSWEGLYNSPLHF; D gene: -; J gene: TRBJ1-6; CDR3 length: 18; clone size: many; V gene: TRBV19
CDR3 DNA: TGCGCCAGCAGCTTGGCGGGGGGACTAGCAACGAATGAGCAGTTCTTC; CDR3 protein: CASSLAGGLATNEQFF; D gene: TRBD2; J gene: TRBJ2-1; CDR3 length: 16; clone size: -; V gene: TRBV5-1